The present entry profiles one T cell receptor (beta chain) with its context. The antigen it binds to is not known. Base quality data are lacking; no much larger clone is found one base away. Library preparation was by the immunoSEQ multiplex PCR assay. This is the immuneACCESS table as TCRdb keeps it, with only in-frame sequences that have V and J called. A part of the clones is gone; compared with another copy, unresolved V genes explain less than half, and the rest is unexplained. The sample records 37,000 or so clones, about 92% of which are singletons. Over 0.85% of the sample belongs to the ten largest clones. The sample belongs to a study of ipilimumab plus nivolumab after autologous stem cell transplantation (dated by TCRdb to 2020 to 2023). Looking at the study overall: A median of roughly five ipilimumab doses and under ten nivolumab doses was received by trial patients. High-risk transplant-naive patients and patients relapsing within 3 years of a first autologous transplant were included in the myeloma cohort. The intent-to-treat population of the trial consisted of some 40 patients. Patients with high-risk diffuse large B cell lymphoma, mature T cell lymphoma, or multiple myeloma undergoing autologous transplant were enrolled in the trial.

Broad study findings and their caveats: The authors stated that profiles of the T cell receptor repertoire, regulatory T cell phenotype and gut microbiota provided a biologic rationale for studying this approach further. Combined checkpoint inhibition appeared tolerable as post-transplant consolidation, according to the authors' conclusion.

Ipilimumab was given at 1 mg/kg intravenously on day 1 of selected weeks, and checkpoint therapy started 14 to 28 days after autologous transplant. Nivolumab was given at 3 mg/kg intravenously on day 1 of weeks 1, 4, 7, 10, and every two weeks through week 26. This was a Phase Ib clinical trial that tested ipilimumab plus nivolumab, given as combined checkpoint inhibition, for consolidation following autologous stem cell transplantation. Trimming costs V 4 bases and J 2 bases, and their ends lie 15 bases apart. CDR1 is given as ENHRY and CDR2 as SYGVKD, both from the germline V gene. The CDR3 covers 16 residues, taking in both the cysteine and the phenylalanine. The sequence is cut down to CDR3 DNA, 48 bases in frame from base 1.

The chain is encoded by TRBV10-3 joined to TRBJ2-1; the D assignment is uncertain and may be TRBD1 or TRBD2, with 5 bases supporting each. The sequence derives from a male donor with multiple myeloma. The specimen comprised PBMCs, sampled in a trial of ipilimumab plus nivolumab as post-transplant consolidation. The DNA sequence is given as TGTGCCATCAGTGGAATGACAGAGGGCGCCTACAATGAGCAGTTCTTC. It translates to CAISGMTEGAYNEQFF.